The next 22 T cell receptor beta chains were all read from a single sample in a study of blood T cell repertoires in COVID-19. The protocol was immunoSEQ multiplex PCR, while the TCRdb copy is restricted to in-frame clones and leaves out a portion. Among a few hundred thousand clones listed, about 87% were seen once. The sequencing sample was made of PBMCs or T cells enriched from blood (not recorded which). The receptors originated from a woman aged 18 to 35 who had recovered from COVID-19.

J is TRBJ1-2 and V is TRBV12-3 or TRBV12-4; D is possibly TRBD1 (6 bases). This CDR3 contains 13 residues. The V end lost 5 bases, the J end lost 7 bases, and 14 bases lay between the germline ends. The CDR3 DNA follows: TGTGCCAGCAGTCCAAGGACAGTTTCTGGCTACACCTTC. It codes for CASSPRTVSGYTF.

The J gene is TRBJ2-3, the V gene TRBV24-1; D not resolved. The CDR3 has 16 residues. The V and J ends lost 4 bases and 1 base respectively, with 14 bases between them. Germline assignment: CDR1 KGHDR and CDR2 SFDVKD. The CDR3 region is CATSDPSLRGTDTQYF. The CDR3 bases are TGTGCCACCAGTGACCCCTCCCTGCGAGGCACAGATACGCAGTATTTT.

The chain employs TRBV19 and TRBJ2-1, with 11 bases matching TRBD2. The CDR3 is 17 residues long. Germline V CDR1 and CDR2: LNHDA, SQIVND (reference sequence). V trimming: 3 bases; J trimming: 8 bases; junction bases outside the gene matches: 12. CDR3 sequence (DNA): TGTGCCAGTAGTATGCTAATCTTAGCGGGAGGGCCTGATGAGCAGTTCTTC. It specifies CASSMLILAGGPDEQFF.

The chain is built from TRBV7-2 and TRBJ2-7, with 11 bases matching TRBD1. Trimming took 4 bases from V and 0 from J; bases not matched to a gene: 8. The CDR3 runs 17 residues. Germline V gene lookup returns CDR1 SGHTA and CDR2 FQGNSA. The CDR3 loop is CASSSRTGGFTSYEQYF. The CDR3 DNA sequence: TGTGCCAGCAGCTCCCGGACAGGGGGCTTTACCTCCTACGAGCAGTACTTC.

This chain connects TRBV3-1 (or the pseudogene TRBV3-2) to TRBJ2-3; TRBD2 matches 7 bases. Germline CDR1 and CDR2: LGHDT and YNNKEL (reference sequence). V gave up 10 bases and J gave up 6 bases; unmatched junction bases: 10. This CDR3 region has 13 residues. The CDR3 spells CATSSSGGDTQYF. The CDR3 bases are TGTGCCACCTCTTCTAGCGGTGGGGATACGCAGTATTTT.

V is TRBV6-1 and J is TRBJ2-1; D possibly corresponds to TRBD1 (6 bases). The length of the CDR3 is 16 residues. The V and J ends lost 1 base and 4 bases respectively, with 14 bases between them. The germline CDR1 and CDR2 sequences are MNHNS and SASEGT. CDR3 sequence: CASSEGGQTGYNEQFF. In DNA form, the CDR3 reads TGTGCCAGCAGTGAAGGGGGGCAGACAGGATACAATGAGCAGTTCTTC.

The chain carries TRBV27 and TRBJ1-1; D ambiguous. Trimming took 4 bases from V and 1 from J, leaving 22 bases between them. The germline gives CDR1 MNHEY, CDR2 SMNVEV (reference sequence). There are 18 residues in the CDR3. This CDR3 reads CASSSLGVEGPPNTEAFF. The CDR3 nucleotides are TGTGCCAGCAGTTCCCTGGGTGTAGAGGGCCCTCCGAACACTGAAGCTTTCTTT.

The rearrangement uses TRBV27 and TRBJ2-1, with D possibly TRBD1 on 5 matching bases. Per the germline V gene, CDR1 is MNHEY and CDR2 is SMNVEV (reference sequence). The germline V and J ends were trimmed by 7 bases and 1 base, with 11 bases remaining between them. The CDR3 has 14 residues. The CDR3, as DNA: TGTGCCAGCAAAGACAGTATGTCCTACAATGAGCAGTTCTTC. This sequence encodes CASKDSMSYNEQFF.

Here the CDR3 reads CASSNRDSEGYTF. DNA of the CDR3: TGTGCCAGCAGTAACCGGGACAGCGAAGGCTACACCTTC. This chain links TRBV12-3 or TRBV12-4 with TRBJ1-2; 7 bases map to TRBD1. Losses at the gene ends were 5 bases for V and 8 bases for J; bases not matched to a gene: 8. The CDR3 spans 13 residues.

This sequence joins TRBV5-1 and TRBJ1-1; TRBD1 agrees at 9 bases. The CDR3 is made up of 15 amino acids. V gave up 4 bases and J gave up 2 bases; unmatched junction bases: 6. Germline CDR1 is SGHRS and CDR2 is YFSETQ. The CDR3 is CASSTRQGENTEAFF. In DNA, the CDR3 is TGCGCCAGCAGCACCAGACAGGGGGAAAACACTGAAGCTTTCTTT.

The chain carries TRBV29-1 and TRBJ1-2; 7 positions match TRBD1. The CDR3 is 15 amino acids. Germline V gene data show CDR1 as SQVTM and CDR2 as ANQGSEA. J lost 1 base, V lost 3 bases, and 8 bases had no gene match. The CDR3 reads CSVDPQGGINYGYTF. The DNA of the CDR3 is TGCAGCGTTGACCCCCAGGGGGGAATTAACTATGGCTACACCTTC.

The rearrangement uses TRBV5-1 and TRBJ1-2, with a possible D match to TRBD1 (6 bases). Germline CDR1 reads SGHRS; CDR2 reads YFSETQ. Trimming removed 4 bases from V and 1 base from J, with 14 bases in between. This CDR3 region has 15 residues. The DNA of the CDR3 is TGCGCCAGCAGCGACCGGGACAACAGTAACTATGGCTACACCTTC. Its protein is CASSDRDNSNYGYTF. Combining the CDR3 with reference TRBV5-1 and TRBJ1-2 gives the whole variable domain KAGVTQTPRYLIKTRGQQVTLSCSPISGHRSVSWYQQTPGQGLQFLFEYFSETQRNKGNFPGRFSGRQFSNSRSEMNVSTLELGDSALYLCASSDRDNSNYGYTFGSGTRLTVV.

This clone has at least ten counts. This chain uses TRBV2 with TRBJ1-1; no clear D. This CDR3 is 14 amino acids long. Deletions cut 8 bases from V and 1 base from J, with 14 bases between. Germline CDR1 is SNHLY and CDR2 is FYNNEI. DNA for the CDR3: TGTGCCAGCGGCCGGGAATCATGGAACACTGAAGCTTTCTTT. Protein product: CASGRESWNTEAFF.

The genes are TRBV6-1 and TRBJ1-2, with 8 bases lining up with TRBD1. This CDR3 is 16 amino acids long. Germline V gene data show CDR1 as MNHNS and CDR2 as SASEGT. Germline trimming cut 1 base from V and 4 bases from J; bases unmatched to any gene: 8. DNA of the CDR3: TGTGCCAGCAGTGAAGAGTTCGGCAGGGGGCTCTATGGCTACACCTTC. Its translation: CASSEEFGRGLYGYTF.

This clone came up a few times. This sequence joins TRBV6-2 or TRBV6-3 and TRBJ1-3; D remains ambiguous. The CDR3 has 14 amino acids. Germline V gene sequence: CDR1 MNHEY, CDR2 SVGEGT. The V and J ends lost 6 bases and 0 bases respectively, with 9 bases between them. DNA of the CDR3: TGTGCCAGCAGCCCTACGGTCTCTGGAAACACCATATATTTT. It specifies CASSPTVSGNTIYF.

The chain links TRBV20-1 to TRBJ2-5, with 10 positions matching TRBD2. Germline CDR1 reads DFQATT; CDR2 reads SNEGSKA (reference sequence). V was clipped by 3 bases and J by 2 bases; unmatched bases: 6. CDR3 size: 15 residues. The CDR3 region has the DNA TGCAGTGCTAGTAGCGGGGGGCTATCTCAAGAGACCCAGTACTTC. It is translated as CSASSGGLSQETQYF.

J is TRBJ2-1 and V is TRBV7-2; tentatively, D is TRBD2 (6 bases). V was cut by 7 bases and J by 12 bases, with 13 bases left in between. Germline V gene lookup returns CDR1 SGHTA and CDR2 FQGNSA. This CDR3 is built from 11 residues. The CDR3 sequence is CASTPGLWQFF. The CDR3 coding sequence is TGTGCCAGCACCCCGGGACTCTGGCAGTTCTTC. The whole variable domain, filled in from reference TRBV7-2 and TRBJ2-1, reads GAGVSQSPSNKVTEKGKDVELRCDPISGHTALYWYRQSLGQGLEFLIYFQGNSAPDKSGLPSDRFSAERTGGSVSTLTIQRTQQEDSAVYLCASTPGLWQFFGPGTRLTVL.

This sequence joins TRBV5-1 and TRBJ1-2, with unresolved D. The germline V gene has CDR1 SGHRS and CDR2 YFSETQ. V was shortened by 2 bases and J by 2 bases, with 7 bases between the two germline ends. The length of the CDR3 is 13 residues. CDR3: CASSLDNNYGYTF. The CDR3 DNA follows: TGCGCCAGCAGCTTAGACAACAACTATGGCTACACCTTC.

The chain employs TRBV27 and TRBJ1-2; D may be TRBD1 (5 bases). The CDR3 length is 15 residues. The germline CDR1 and CDR2 sequences are MNHEY and SMNVEV (reference sequence). Trimming cost V 3 bases and J 3 bases, with 14 bases left between them. CDR3: CASSFLQGGDYGYTF. As DNA, the CDR3 is TGTGCCAGCAGTTTCTTGCAGGGCGGCGACTATGGCTACACCTTC.

The chain recombines TRBV29-1 with TRBJ2-1; D is undetermined. From germline, CDR1 is SQVTM and CDR2 ANQGSEA. V lost 7 bases to trimming and J lost 3 bases, with 25 bases between them. The CDR3 covers 17 residues. The CDR3 DNA follows: TGCAGCGCCCTCCCCCACCCAAGCTCCCCCGGCTACAATGAGCAGTTCTTC. Residues: CSALPHPSSPGYNEQFF.

The V call is TRBV7-9, the J call TRBJ1-2, with TRBD1 identical over 7 bases. CDR3 length equals 16 residues. The ends lost 1 base at V and 0 bases at J; junction bases unmatched: 5. CDR1 SEHNR and CDR2 FQNEAQ come from the germline V gene (reference sequence). DNA for the CDR3: TGTGCCAGCAGCTTAGGGACGGGACAGTCTAACTATGGCTACACCTTC. Encoded protein: CASSLGTGQSNYGYTF. The entire variable domain, with the rest obtained from reference TRBV7-9 and TRBJ1-2, is as follows: DTGVSQNPRHKITKRGQNVTFRCDPISEHNRLYWYRQTLGQGPEFLTYFQNEAQLEKSRLLSDRFSAERPKGSFSTLEIQRTEQGDSAMYLCASSLGTGQSNYGYTFGSGTRLTVV.

With regard to this clone: This CDR3 is also generated by other DNA sequences in the sample. The V gene is TRBV19, the J gene TRBJ1-1; TRBD1 is a possible D gene (5 bases). CDR1 is LNHDA, CDR2 SQIVND, per germline (reference sequence). CDR3 length: 13 amino acids. Trimming stripped 4 bases from V and 2 bases from J, with 8 bases between. The CDR3 here is CASSTTGNTEAFF. The DNA of the CDR3 is TGTGCCAGTAGTACTACAGGAAACACTGAAGCTTTCTTT.